The 25 T cell receptor beta chains reported below all come from one sample, sequenced in a study of T cells in Graves' hyperthyroidism and ophthalmopathy. Using RNA transcripts as the source, TCR beta CDR3 regions were amplified. HTBI primers were the set used in a first-round RT-PCR of the TCR CDR3. Via MiXCR, TCRdb re-called the multiplex PCR reads, giving one row per CDR3 protein. The repertoire holds around 430,000 distinct CDR3 sequences, about 15% seen once, with approximately 32% in the top ten. The sample taken for sequencing was blood. These receptors were obtained from a woman in her thirties with Graves' hyperthyroidism.

This clonotype came up many times. CDR3 in amino acids: CASSRQTGILSYEQYF. CDR3 nucleotide sequence: TGTGCCAGCAGCCGTCAGACAGGCATCCTCTCCTACGAGCAGTACTTC. The chain recombines TRBV11-2 with TRBJ2-7; the D gene is possibly TRBD1 (6 bases). This CDR3 region has 16 residues. Germline V gene sequence: CDR1 SGHAT, CDR2 FQNNGV. V lost 5 bases and J lost 0, with 17 bases in between.

The chain is built from TRBV12-3 or TRBV12-4 and TRBJ2-1; 9 bases agree with TRBD2. J gave up 4 bases and V 5 bases, and 9 bases lay outside the gene matches. The CDR3 covers 16 residues. CDR3 coding DNA: TGTGCCAGCAGTGGTGGGCGGGAGGGCCGTTACAATGAGCAGTTCTTC. Translating it yields CASSGGREGRYNEQFF.

This clonotype came up a few times. The V and J genes are TRBV7-9 and TRBJ2-3; D remains ambiguous. V lost 1 base and J 2 bases, leaving 10 bases between the germline ends. The germline V gene encodes CDR1 SEHNR and CDR2 FQNEAQ (reference sequence). The CDR3 is made up of 15 amino acids. CDR3 sequence: CASSLVVKDTDTQYF. The DNA of the CDR3 is TGTGCCAGCAGCTTAGTAGTCAAAGACACAGATACGCAGTATTTT. Combining the CDR3 with reference TRBV7-9 and TRBJ2-3 gives the whole variable domain DTGVSQNPRHKITKRGQNVTFRCDPISEHNRLYWYRQTLGQGPEFLTYFQNEAQLEKSRLLSDRFSAERPKGSFSTLEIQRTEQGDSAMYLCASSLVVKDTDTQYFGPGTRLTVL.

The V gene is TRBV7-9, the J gene TRBJ2-1; either TRBD1 or TRBD2 may supply D (6 bases each). The V gene's germline CDR1 is SEHNR and CDR2 FQNEAQ (reference sequence). There are 16 residues in the CDR3. Trimming took off 5 bases at V and 3 bases at J, with 17 bases between the two ends. CDR3 bases: TGTGCCAGCAGCCCTAGAGAGAGGGGGGTCTACAATGAGCAGTTCTTC. Translating gives CASSPRERGVYNEQFF.

This clonotype showed up just a few times. The chain is built from TRBV7-3 and TRBJ2-2, with 8 nucleotides matching TRBD1. CDR3 size: 16 residues. Looked up from germline, CDR1 is SGHTA and CDR2 is FQGTGA. Germline trimming cut 4 bases from V and 1 base from J; bases unmatched to any gene: 5. The CDR3 here is CASSSRTGQNTGELFF. CDR3 DNA sequence: TGTGCCAGCAGCTCTCGGACAGGGCAGAACACCGGGGAGCTGTTTTTT. The whole variable domain, remainder taken from reference TRBV7-3 and TRBJ2-2, is GAGVSQTPSNKVTEKGKYVELRCDPISGHTALYWYRQSLGQGPEFLIYFQGTGAADDSGLPNDRFFAVRPEGSVSTLKIQRTERGDSAVYLCASSSRTGQNTGELFFGEGSRLTVL.

This clonotype was seen only a few times. V is TRBV19 and J is TRBJ2-7; 16 positions match TRBD2. J was trimmed by 4 bases and V by 4 bases; bases with no gene match: 10. The V gene's germline CDR1 is LNHDA and CDR2 SQIVND (reference sequence). This CDR3 has 18 amino acids. DNA for the CDR3: TGTGCCAGTAGTAACACCCAGGGACTAGCGGGAGGGCCTTACGAGCAGTACTTC. This gives the protein CASSNTQGLAGGPYEQYF.

This clonotype appeared many times. This chain links TRBV15 with TRBJ2-3; D gene uncertain. Deletions cut 0 bases from V and 7 bases from J, with 5 bases between. CDR1 and CDR2 (germline): LNHNV, YYDKDF (reference sequence). CDR3 length equals 12 residues. The CDR3 is CATSREGYTQYF. The CDR3 nucleotides are TGTGCCACCAGCAGAGAAGGTTATACGCAGTATTTT.

This clonotype was detected only a few times. This sequence joins TRBV6-1 and TRBJ2-1; a possible D gene is TRBD1 (6 bases). The germline CDR1 and CDR2 sequences are MNHNS and SASEGT. Trimming took 10 bases from V and 0 from J, leaving 13 bases between them. CDR3 length: 14 residues. The CDR3 DNA follows: TGTGCCATCCAACAGGGTGGCTCCTACAATGAGCAGTTCTTC. Translating gives CAIQQGGSYNEQFF.

The gene calls are TRBV27 and TRBJ2-7, with 7 bases lining up with TRBD2. This CDR3 comprises 11 residues. Germline V gives CDR1 MNHEY, CDR2 SMNVEV (reference sequence). The V segment lost 10 bases and the J segment 3 bases; nucleotides outside the gene matches: 3. The CDR3 sequence: CATGRYYEQYF. CDR3 DNA: TGTGCCACCGGGAGGTACTACGAGCAGTACTTC.

This clonotype was picked up many times. J is TRBJ2-5 and V is TRBV28; TRBD2 matches at 9 bases. The germline gives CDR1 MDHEN, CDR2 SYDVKM. J lost 4 bases, V lost 8 bases, and 5 bases had no gene match. The CDR3 runs to 13 residues. This CDR3 reads CASSAGGVETQYF. The CDR3 nucleotides read TGTGCCAGCTCGGCGGGGGGGGTAGAGACCCAGTACTTC.

This clonotype was seen more than once but under ten times. This chain uses TRBV25-1 with TRBJ2-5; TRBD1 or TRBD2 may be the D gene (5 bases each). Germline V gene lookup returns CDR1 MGHDK and CDR2 SYGVNS. Trimming pared 3 bases from V and 5 bases from J, leaving 13 bases between. The CDR3 covers 14 residues. CDR3: CASSDSGRRETQYF. The CDR3 region has the DNA TGTGCCAGCAGTGATTCGGGACGGCGCGAGACCCAGTACTTC.

The genes are TRBV27 and TRBJ2-1; D is possibly TRBD1 (6 bases). CDR3 length: 19 amino acids. With 6 bases removed from V and 0 bases from J, the gap between germline ends came to 24 bases. Germline CDR1 and CDR2: MNHEY and SMNVEV (reference sequence). The CDR3 DNA reads as TGTGCCAGCAGCCCATTTCAGGGGTCCCACCGCAGCTCCTACAATGAGCAGTTCTTC. Translated, it gives CASSPFQGSHRSSYNEQFF.

This clonotype turned up a few times. The chain couples TRBV6-6 to TRBJ2-1; 9 bases align to TRBD1. CDR1 is MNHNY, CDR2 SVGAGI, per germline (reference sequence). The CDR3 is made up of 15 amino acids. V lost 1 base and J lost 3; bases outside the gene matches: 1. The CDR3 spells CASSYLTGGYNEQFF. In nucleotides, the CDR3 is TGTGCCAGCAGTTACTTGACAGGGGGCTACAATGAGCAGTTCTTC.

This clonotype was counted between two and nine times. The rearrangement links TRBV4-2 to TRBJ2-5; D is undetermined. In germline, CDR1 is LGHNA, CDR2 YNFKEQ. The CDR3 spans 16 residues. The V gene lost 0 bases and the J gene lost 3 bases, with 14 bases spanning the gap. The CDR3 is CASSQEDGRTKETQYF. CDR3 nucleotide sequence: TGTGCCAGCAGCCAAGAGGACGGACGGACCAAAGAGACCCAGTACTTC.

This clonotype was observed a few times. The J gene is TRBJ2-2, the V gene TRBV9, with 7 bases matching TRBD2. Losses at the gene ends were 4 bases for V and 2 bases for J; bases not matched to a gene: 11. Germline CDR1 is SGDLS and CDR2 is YYNGEE. This CDR3 comprises 17 residues. Here the CDR3 reads CASSTTFGGSNTGELFF. DNA for the CDR3: TGTGCCAGCAGCACCACATTTGGCGGGAGTAACACCGGGGAGCTGTTTTTT.

This clonotype was observed many times. V gene TRBV10-3 combines with J gene TRBJ2-1; D assignment may be TRBD1 or TRBD2 (5 bases each). This CDR3 region has 13 residues. V was pared by 7 bases and J by 4 bases, with 11 bases between. Per germline, CDR1 ENHRY and CDR2 SYGVKD. DNA of the CDR3: TGTGCCATCAATTCGGGGCAGTACAATGAGCAGTTCTTC. This translates into CAINSGQYNEQFF.

This clonotype was picked up many times. As DNA, the CDR3 is TGTGCCAGCAGCCCCGGACTAGCGGGAGGCCAAGAGACCCAGTACTTC. Its protein is CASSPGLAGGQETQYF. The V and J genes are TRBV7-3 and TRBJ2-5; 14 bases are a match to TRBD2. CDR1 SGHTA and CDR2 FQGTGA come from the germline V gene. The ends lost 5 bases at V and 1 base at J; junction bases unmatched: 3. The CDR3 totals 16 residues.

The sample holds many counts of this clonotype. V usage is TRBV28 and J usage is TRBJ2-7, with TRBD2 matching 9 bases. This CDR3 comprises 16 residues. Germline assignment: CDR1 MDHEN and CDR2 SYDVKM. The ends lost 5 bases at V and 0 bases at J; junction bases unmatched: 8. The CDR3 region is CASSPPSGTPSYEQYF. The CDR3, as DNA: TGTGCCAGCAGTCCTCCTAGCGGGACCCCCTCCTACGAGCAGTACTTC. Combining the CDR3 with reference TRBV28 and TRBJ2-7 gives the whole variable domain DVKVTQSSRYLVKRTGEKVFLECVQDMDHENMFWYRQDPGLGLRLIYFSYDVKMKEKGDIPEGYSVSREKKERFSLILESASTNQTSMYLCASSPPSGTPSYEQYFGPGTRLTVT.

This clonotype was detected a few times. The chain employs TRBV11-2 and TRBJ2-1; tentative D call: TRBD2 (6 bases). This CDR3 spans 10 amino acids. V was pared by 5 bases and J by 10 bases, with 6 bases between. Germline V lookup: CDR1 SGHAT, CDR2 FQNNGV. Here the CDR3 reads CASSGREQFF. The CDR3, as DNA: TGTGCCAGCAGCGGGAGGGAGCAGTTCTTC.

The J gene is TRBJ2-7, the V gene TRBV19, with D possibly called TRBD1 or TRBD2 (5 bases each). This CDR3 spans 14 amino acids. Germline V lookup: CDR1 LNHDA, CDR2 SQIVND (reference sequence). Deletions cut 9 bases from V and 1 base from J, with 16 bases between. The CDR3 is CASKPGTASYEQYF. The CDR3 DNA sequence: TGTGCCAGCAAGCCCGGGACCGCATCCTACGAGCAGTACTTC.

The V call is TRBV6-1, the J call TRBJ2-1, with D perhaps matching TRBD2 (6 bases). The V end was cut by 6 bases, the J end by 9 bases, with 15 bases between. This CDR3 contains 13 residues. CDR1 MNHNS and CDR2 SASEGT come from the germline V gene. The CDR3, as DNA: TGTGCCAGCAGGGCCGGAGGGATACGTGAGCAGTTCTTC. Translating it yields CASRAGGIREQFF.

In this sample, this clonotype turned up many times. The rearrangement links TRBV3-1 to TRBJ1-1; 7 nucleotides agree with TRBD1. The CDR3 is 16 residues long. The trim removed 3 bases at V and 2 bases at J, leaving 9 bases unmatched. CDR1 is LGHDT and CDR2 is YNNKEL in the germline V gene (reference sequence). This CDR3 is CASSHGTALGNTEAFF. DNA of the CDR3: TGTGCCAGCAGCCATGGGACAGCCCTAGGAAACACTGAAGCTTTCTTT.

This clonotype was found many times. The chain couples TRBV20-1 to TRBJ2-3, with D tentatively TRBD2 (5 bases). V lost 5 bases to trimming and J lost 4 bases, with 22 bases between them. The CDR3 has 16 residues. Germline V gene lookup returns CDR1 DFQATT and CDR2 SNEGSKA (reference sequence). The CDR3 DNA sequence: TGCAGTGCTGGCGACATGACGGAGGCTCACGCAGATACGCAGTATTTT. Protein product: CSAGDMTEAHADTQYF.

This clonotype has a count of ten or more. The chain has TRBV6-2 or TRBV6-3 and TRBJ2-1, with D hard to call. CDR3 length: 14 amino acids. Germline CDR1 MNHEY, CDR2 SVGEGT. V lost 5 bases and J 5 bases, leaving 13 bases between the germline ends. The CDR3 sequence is CASSGFPFHNEQFF. CDR3 nucleotides: TGTGCCAGCAGTGGGTTCCCTTTCCACAATGAGCAGTTCTTC.

This clonotype was observed a few times. The gene calls are TRBV6-1 and TRBJ1-4; a weak D match, TRBD1 (5 bases). V was trimmed by 6 bases and J by 7 bases, leaving 12 bases between them. The CDR3 is 13 residues long. Germline lookup yields CDR1 MNHNS and CDR2 SASEGT. CDR3: CASRLDSSEKLFF. Written as DNA, the CDR3 is TGTGCCAGCAGACTTGACAGTTCTGAAAAACTGTTTTTT.